Presented here are 17 T cell receptor beta chains from one specimen sequenced in a study of blood T cell repertoires in COVID-19. The table came from immunoSEQ multiplex PCR; TCRdb's copy has only in-frame clones and leaves some out. The data show fewer than 40,000 clones, roughly 78% seen once. The sequencing sample was made of peripheral blood. The receptors stem from a man older than 75 with active or convalescent COVID-19.

This clone was seen a single time. The rearrangement joins TRBV7-9 to TRBJ2-3; 8 positions match TRBD1. Unmatched junction bases numbered 4, after V lost 5 bases and J lost 3 bases. Germline assignment: CDR1 SEHNR and CDR2 FQNEAQ (reference sequence). CDR3 length equals 14 residues. The DNA of the CDR3 is TGTGCCAGCAGCCGACAGGGGTGGACAGATACGCAGTATTTT. As protein: CASSRQGWTDTQYF.

The genes are TRBV7-2 and TRBJ1-6; the D gene is possibly TRBD1 (6 bases). V shed 4 bases and J shed 4 bases, with 11 bases lying between them. CDR1 is SGHTA, CDR2 FQGNSA, per germline. The CDR3 contains 15 residues. The CDR3 nucleotides are TGTGCCAGCAGCTCCGGACAGACGTATAATTCACCCCTCCACTTT. Translating gives CASSSGQTYNSPLHF.

The chain combines TRBV28 with TRBJ2-5, with D possibly matching TRBD1 (5 bases). Trimming pared 5 bases from V and 5 bases from J, leaving 12 bases between. The CDR3 extends over 13 amino acids. Germline V gives CDR1 MDHEN, CDR2 SYDVKM. The CDR3 sequence is CASSLGWGETQYF. The CDR3 DNA is TGTGCCAGCAGTCTGGGTTGGGGCGAGACCCAGTACTTC.

CDR3 DNA sequence: TGTGCCAGCAGCGTGACAGGGTACCAAGAGACCCAGTACTTC. Its translation: CASSVTGYQETQYF. The V call is TRBV7-9, the J call TRBJ2-5; 7 bases agree with TRBD1. Germline V CDR1 and CDR2: SEHNR, FQNEAQ (reference sequence). The CDR3 is 14 residues long. The J segment lost 0 bases and the V segment lost 5 bases, leaving 3 bases of the junction unmatched.

The chain recombines TRBV27 with TRBJ2-2, with a tentative D call TRBD1 (6 bases). The CDR3 consists of 17 residues. The V and J ends lost 2 bases and 3 bases respectively, with 16 bases between them. Germline V gene sequence: CDR1 MNHEY, CDR2 SMNVEV (reference sequence). CDR3: CASSLRGGDTHTGELFF. The DNA of the CDR3 is TGTGCCAGCAGTTTAAGGGGTGGGGACACACACACCGGGGAGCTGTTTTTT.

V is TRBV19 and J is TRBJ1-1; D call uncertain. This CDR3 region has 14 residues. CDR1 and CDR2 from the germline V gene are LNHDA and SQIVND (reference sequence). Trimming took 3 bases from V and 6 from J, leaving 14 bases between them. The CDR3 here is CASSIFTDNPEAFF. The CDR3 nucleotides are TGTGCCAGTAGTATTTTTACTGATAATCCTGAAGCTTTCTTT.

V usage is TRBV5-1 and J usage is TRBJ1-2, with 8 bases that match TRBD1. CDR1 is SGHRS and CDR2 is YFSETQ in the germline V gene. The junction had 9 bases not matched to a gene; V was cut back by 0 bases and J by 8 bases. This CDR3 spans 15 amino acids. This CDR3 is CASSLVGTGFRGYTF. The CDR3 region has the DNA TGCGCCAGCAGCTTGGTCGGGACAGGCTTTCGGGGCTACACCTTC.

This rearrangement joins TRBV7-6 to TRBJ2-7, with 9 nucleotides matching TRBD2. The V and J ends lost 5 bases and 0 bases, in that order; junction bases with no gene match: 8. The CDR3 is made up of 16 amino acids. The germline CDR1 and CDR2 sequences are SGHVS and FNYEAQ. The CDR3 nucleotides are TGTGCCAGCAGCCCATGGGGTAGCGGGAGCTCCTACGAGCAGTACTTC. It specifies CASSPWGSGSSYEQYF.

The chain employs TRBV6-5 and TRBJ2-7, with D possibly TRBD1 on 5 matching bases. The CDR3 is made up of 12 amino acids. Looked up from germline, CDR1 is MNHEY and CDR2 is SVGAGI. Trimming pared 8 bases from V and 7 bases from J, leaving 15 bases between. CDR3 region: CASGADPTEQYF. As DNA, the CDR3 is TGTGCCAGCGGGGCAGACCCTACGGAGCAGTACTTC.

This clone was seen more than once but under ten times. The gene calls are TRBV29-1 and TRBJ2-3, with TRBD2 matching over 11 bases. The ends lost 4 bases at V and 2 bases at J; junction bases unmatched: 8. This CDR3 contains 16 residues. The V gene's germline CDR1 is SQVTM and CDR2 ANQGSEA. CDR3 protein: CSVVPGTSGSTDTQYF. CDR3 DNA: TGCAGCGTTGTCCCCGGGACTAGCGGCTCCACAGATACGCAGTATTTT.

The J gene is TRBJ2-4, the V gene TRBV27, with 9 bases identical to TRBD1. This CDR3 comprises 15 residues. Germline CDR1 MNHEY, CDR2 SMNVEV (reference sequence). V shed 5 bases and J 7 bases; nucleotides not matched to a gene: 9. The CDR3 here is CASSPRTGEENIQYF. The CDR3 DNA follows: TGTGCCAGCAGTCCAAGGACAGGGGAAGAGAACATTCAGTACTTC.

V gene TRBV3-1 (or the pseudogene TRBV3-2) combines with J gene TRBJ1-1, with D perhaps matching TRBD1 (6 bases). This CDR3 has 15 amino acids. Germline loops: CDR1 LGHDT, CDR2 YNNKEL (reference sequence). The V gene lost 9 bases and the J gene lost 0 bases, with 17 bases spanning the gap. CDR3 region: CASSSTGGMNTEAFF. Here the CDR3 DNA reads TGTGCCAGTAGTTCGACAGGCGGAATGAACACTGAAGCTTTCTTT.

The chain recombines TRBV2 with TRBJ1-1; TRBD1 might be the D (5 bases). The length of the CDR3 is 14 residues. Germline V lookup: CDR1 SNHLY, CDR2 FYNNEI. Trimming took 3 bases from V and 6 from J, leaving 14 bases between them. Here the CDR3 reads CASSEAGSLSEAFF. CDR3 in DNA: TGTGCCAGCAGTGAGGCAGGGTCCTTATCTGAAGCTTTCTTT.

The chain joins TRBV6-5 to TRBJ2-5; 8 bases match TRBD1. Germline loops: CDR1 MNHEY, CDR2 SVGAGI. The trim removed 4 bases at V and 3 bases at J, leaving 4 bases unmatched. The CDR3 is made up of 14 amino acids. The CDR3 DNA follows: TGTGCCAGCAGTTGGAGGGACAGGAAAGAGACCCAGTACTTC. Translation gives CASSWRDRKETQYF.

This chain connects TRBV7-2 to TRBJ2-2, with a tentative D call TRBD2 (6 bases). The CDR3 is 16 amino acids. Per the germline V gene, CDR1 is SGHTA and CDR2 is FQGNSA. Trimming took 1 base from V and 0 from J, leaving 9 bases between them. CDR3 in amino acids: CASSLGRGANTGELFF. In DNA form, the CDR3 reads TGTGCCAGCAGCTTAGGACGCGGGGCGAACACCGGGGAGCTGTTTTTT.

This clone came up once. The V and J genes are TRBV10-3 and TRBJ1-1; 9 nucleotides line up with TRBD1. Trimming at V came to 6 bases and at J to 1 base, leaving 6 bases not matched to a gene. The CDR3 extends over 15 amino acids. Germline CDR1 ENHRY, CDR2 SYGVKD. The CDR3 loop reads CAIRAGTGKNTEAFF. DNA for the CDR3: TGTGCCATCAGGGCCGGGACAGGGAAGAACACTGAAGCTTTCTTT.

This rearrangement joins TRBV30 to TRBJ2-5; D possibly uses TRBD1 or TRBD2 (6 bases each). CDR3 length: 11 amino acids. Looked up from germline, CDR1 is GTSNPN and CDR2 is SVGIG (reference sequence). Trimming shortened V by 5 bases and J by 5 bases, and 9 bases separated the two germline ends. The CDR3 is CAWGGLETQYF. CDR3 nucleotides: TGTGCCTGGGGGGGGCTGGAGACCCAGTACTTC.